The rows below give T cell receptor beta chains drawn from one sample of a study of cytomegalovirus exposure and HLA in healthy donors. Produced via immunoSEQ multiplex PCR; TCRdb's table is partial and in-frame only. The sample lists 90,000 to 120,000 clones, around 85% occurring once. Sequenced material: PBMCs. Receptors originate from a woman under 30 in good health and CMV-seronegative. CDR3s include the opening cysteine and the closing phenylalanine or tryptophan. A D gene is named only where the DNA matches it firmly. Part of the rows lack a size; the others show once, few, many or a class for expanded clones.

TRBD1,-,18,TRBJ2-2,TRBV9,TGTGCCAGCAGCCCCTCAGGGAGACAGGGCCCTAACACCGGGGAGCTGTTTTTT,CASSPSGRQGPNTGELFF
-,-,13,TRBJ2-7,TRBV5-1,TGCGCCAGCAGCTCCGGACAGACCTACGAGCAGTACTTC,CASSSGQTYEQYF
TRBD1,-,15,TRBJ2-5,TRBV7-9,TGTGCCAGCAGCTTCGCTCAGGGGGAAAAGGAGACCCAGTACTTC,CASSFAQGEKETQYF
-,-,11,TRBJ1-3,TRBV20-1,TGCAGTGCTTTCTTCGGAAACACCATATATTTT,CSAFFGNTIYF
-,once,14,TRBJ1-1,TRBV27,TGTGCCAGCAGTTTACGCAGGGAGAACACTGAAGCTTTCTTT,CASSLRRENTEAFF
-,-,15,TRBJ2-2,TRBV9,TGTGCCAGCAGCGTAGGACAGGCGATCACCGGGGAGCTGTTTTTT,CASSVGQAITGELFF
-,few,13,TRBJ1-6,TRBV2,TGTGCCAGCAGGGGCACTTCGAATTCACCCCTCCACTTT,CASRGTSNSPLHF
TRBD1,once,15,TRBJ1-6,TRBV6-6,TGTGCCAGCAGTCGCCGACAGGGAGAGAATTCACCCCTCCACTTT,CASSRRQGENSPLHF
-,few,14,TRBJ1-5,TRBV27,TGTGCCAGCAAGCTCCAACAGGGCAATCAGCCCCAGCATTTT,CASKLQQGNQPQHF
TRBD1,-,15,TRBJ2-2,TRBV19,TGTGCCAGTAGCACCGGGACAGCGAACACCGGGGAGCTGTTTTTT,CASSTGTANTGELFF
-,-,16,TRBJ2-7,TRBV5-1,TGCGCCAGCAGCTTGGATAGGCAGCAGGGCACCTACGAGCAGTACTTC,CASSLDRQQGTYEQYF
-,-,13,TRBJ2-1,TRBV29-1,TGCAGCGTTCAGGGGGGTTCGTACAATGAGCAGTTCTTC,CSVQGGSYNEQFF
-,-,15,TRBJ1-1,TRBV7-9,TGTGCCAGCAGCCTAGCGGGAGGGTTCAACACTGAAGCTTTCTTT,CASSLAGGFNTEAFF
-,-,16,TRBJ2-7,TRBV21-1,TGTGCCAGCAGCTTCCCGTGGCGGGAAGCGGTAGGCGAGCAGTACTTC,CASSFPWREAVGEQYF
TRBD2,-,15,TRBJ2-7,TRBV4-1,TGCGCCAGCAGCCGAGAACTAGCGGGGGAGTACGAGCAGTACTTC,CASSRELAGEYEQYF
TRBD2,-,16,TRBJ2-5,TRBV4-1,TGCGCCAGCAGCCAAGATGGGACTAGCGGGGAAGAGACCCAGTACTTC,CASSQDGTSGEETQYF
TRBD1,few,13,TRBJ1-1,TRBV4-1,TGCGCCAGCAGCCAATCAGGGGGCACTGAAGCTTTCTTT,CASSQSGGTEAFF
-,-,14,TRBJ1-2,TRBV29-1,TGCAGCGTTGAGGGACATAAGACTAACTATGGCTACACCTTC,CSVEGHKTNYGYTF
-,-,16,TRBJ2-1,TRBV11-3,TGTGCCAGCAGCTTAGGATTTGGCCCTTCCTACAATGAGCAGTTCTTC,CASSLGFGPSYNEQFF
-,-,16,TRBJ1-2,TRBV5-6,TGTGCCAGCAGCTTGGACAGGGCCTCAACTAACTATGGCTACACCTTC,CASSLDRASTNYGYTF
TRBD2,-,13,TRBJ2-3,TRBV2,TGTGCCAGCAGGCAGGGAGGGACAGATACGCAGTATTTT,CASRQGGTDTQYF
TRBD2,few,17,TRBJ2-1,TRBV7-8,TGTGCCAGCAGCTTAGGTCTAGCGGGGAGCTCCTACAATGAGCAGTTCTTC,CASSLGLAGSSYNEQFF
-,-,14,TRBJ2-5,TRBV6-4,TGTGCCAGCAGTGACAGGGGCCCCGGGGAGACCCAGTACTTC,CASSDRGPGETQYF
TRBD2,-,14,TRBJ2-1,TRBV7-2,TGTGCCAGCAGCTCTAGCGGTTCTTACAATGAGCAGTTCTTC,CASSSSGSYNEQFF
TRBD2,-,15,TRBJ2-7,TRBV2,TGTGCCAGCAGACTAGCGGGGGGGAGCTCCTACGAGCAGTACTTC,CASRLAGGSSYEQYF
-,-,14,TRBJ2-7,TRBV9,TGTGCCAGCAGCGTAGGATCAGGGCCCTACGAGCAGTACTTC,CASSVGSGPYEQYF
-,-,13,TRBJ2-1,TRBV5-1,TGCGCCAGCAACTCTGGCGGAGACAATGAGCAGTTCTTC,CASNSGGDNEQFF
TRBD1,-,13,TRBJ1-1,TRBV12-5,TGTGCTAGTGGTTCTCTCTCAGGGGGCGAAGCTTTCTTT,CASGSLSGGEAFF
-,-,12,TRBJ1-5,TRBV27,TGTGCCAGCAGTTTTGTTGGCCAGCCCCAGCATTTT,CASSFVGQPQHF
TRBD1,-,14,TRBJ2-7,TRBV11-1,TGTGCCAGTACACCGGGACAGGGAATCTACGAGCAGTACTTC,CASTPGQGIYEQYF
-,-,12,TRBJ2-3,TRBV27,TGTGCCAGCAGTCCCACTTCAGATACGCAGTATTTT,CASSPTSDTQYF
TRBD1,-,16,TRBJ2-1,TRBV5-1,TGCGCCAGCAGTGGTGATTGGGGACAGGGAAACAATGAGCAGTTCTTC,CASSGDWGQGNNEQFF
TRBD1,-,14,TRBJ1-6,TRBV6-1,TGTGCCAGCACTATACAGGGGGGTAATTCACCCCTCCACTTT,CASTIQGGNSPLHF
-,-,13,TRBJ2-1,TRBV2,TGTGCCAGCACCATGGGATGGGAGTTACGGTGGTTCTTC,CASTMGWELRWFF
-,-,16,TRBJ1-2,TRBV6-6,TGTGCCAGCAGTTACGGGTTTAGGACAGCTAACTATGGCTACACCTTC,CASSYGFRTANYGYTF
TRBD1,-,15,TRBJ2-7,TRBV27,TGTGCCAGCAGTTTATCACAGGGGGTCGCCTACGAGCAGTACTTC,CASSLSQGVAYEQYF
-,once,11,TRBJ2-7,TRBV27,TGTGCCAGCGCCTACTCCTACGAGCAGTACTTC,CASAYSYEQYF
-,once,14,TRBJ1-5,TRBV28,TGTGCCAGCAGGCCGGGGGTAGGGAATCAGCCCCAGCATTTT,CASRPGVGNQPQHF
-,-,12,TRBJ2-1,TRBV7-9,TGTGCCAGCAGCTTCCCCCCCGTTGAGCAGTTCTTC,CASSFPPVEQFF